This T cell receptor (beta chain) was retrieved from a study of memory CD4+ T cells and cytomegalovirus serostatus. Sequencing used immunoSEQ multiplex PCR; TCRdb keeps in-frame clones, though not all of them. The sample includes about 75,000 clones, about 78% seen only once; the top ten take 2% to 3%. Per germline, CDR1 MGHDK and CDR2 SYGVNS. This CDR3 spans 17 amino acids. V was clipped by 7 bases and J by 5 bases; unmatched bases: 16. The sort gate was single viable CD3+CD4+CD8-CD45RO+ cells for memory CD4+ T cells. To note about this clone: What it binds is not known.

Study-wide results and limits: The CMV-associated TCR signature appears largely within the CD4+ memory repertoire.

This receptor was obtained from an adult in good health and CMV-seropositive. Sequenced input: memory CD4+ T cells from blood. This chain joins TRBV25-1 and TRBJ2-2, with TRBD1 matching over 7 bases. The CDR3 sequence: CASKGASGPVRTGELFF. CDR3 nucleotide sequence: TGTGCCAGCAAGGGGGCGTCGGGCCCCGTCAGGACCGGGGAGCTGTTTTTT. The full variable domain, its missing parts supplied by reference TRBV25-1 and TRBJ2-2, is EADIYQTPRYLVIGTGKKITLECSQTMGHDKMYWYQQDPGMELHLIHYSYGVNSTEKGDLSSESTVSRIRTEHFPLTLESARPSHTSQYLCASKGASGPVRTGELFFGEGSRLTVL.